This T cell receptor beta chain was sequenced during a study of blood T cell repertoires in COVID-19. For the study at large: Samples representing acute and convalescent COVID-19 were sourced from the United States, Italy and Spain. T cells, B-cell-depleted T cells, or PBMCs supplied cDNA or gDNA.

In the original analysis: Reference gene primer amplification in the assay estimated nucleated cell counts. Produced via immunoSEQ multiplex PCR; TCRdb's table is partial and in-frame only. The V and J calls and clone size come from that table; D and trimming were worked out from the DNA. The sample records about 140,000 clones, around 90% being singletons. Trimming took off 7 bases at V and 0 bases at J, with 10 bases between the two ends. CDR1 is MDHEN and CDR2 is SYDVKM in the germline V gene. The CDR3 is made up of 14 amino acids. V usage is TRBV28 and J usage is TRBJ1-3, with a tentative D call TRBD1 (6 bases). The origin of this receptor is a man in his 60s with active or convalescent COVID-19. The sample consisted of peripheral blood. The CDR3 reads CASTVDSSGNTIYF. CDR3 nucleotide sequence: TGTGCCAGCACCGTGGACAGCTCTGGAAACACCATATATTTT.